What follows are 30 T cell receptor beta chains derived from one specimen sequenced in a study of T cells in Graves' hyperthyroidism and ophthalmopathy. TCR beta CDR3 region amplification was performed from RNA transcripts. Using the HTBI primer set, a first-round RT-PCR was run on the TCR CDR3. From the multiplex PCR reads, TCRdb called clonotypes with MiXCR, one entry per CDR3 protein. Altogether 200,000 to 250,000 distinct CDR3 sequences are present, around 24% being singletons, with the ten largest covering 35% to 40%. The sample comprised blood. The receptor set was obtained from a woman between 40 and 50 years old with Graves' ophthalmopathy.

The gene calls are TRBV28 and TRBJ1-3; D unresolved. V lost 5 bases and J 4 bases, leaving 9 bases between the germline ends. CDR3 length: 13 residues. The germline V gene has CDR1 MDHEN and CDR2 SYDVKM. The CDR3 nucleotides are TGTGCCAGCAGTCCTCCAATCGGAAACACCATATATTTT. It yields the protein CASSPPIGNTIYF.

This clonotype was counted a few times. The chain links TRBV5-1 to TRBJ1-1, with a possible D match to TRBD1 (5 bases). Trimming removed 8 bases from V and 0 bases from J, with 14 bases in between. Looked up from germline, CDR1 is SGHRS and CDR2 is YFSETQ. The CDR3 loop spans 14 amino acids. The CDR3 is CASRGGVMNTEAFF. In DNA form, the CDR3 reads TGCGCCAGTCGGGGGGGGGTAATGAACACTGAAGCTTTCTTT.

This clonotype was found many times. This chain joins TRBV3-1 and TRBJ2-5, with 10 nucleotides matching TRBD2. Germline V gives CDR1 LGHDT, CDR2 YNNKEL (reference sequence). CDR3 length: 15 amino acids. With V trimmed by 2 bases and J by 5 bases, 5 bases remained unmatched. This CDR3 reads CASSQLAGEGETQYF. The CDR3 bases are TGTGCCAGCAGCCAACTAGCGGGAGAAGGGGAGACCCAGTACTTC.

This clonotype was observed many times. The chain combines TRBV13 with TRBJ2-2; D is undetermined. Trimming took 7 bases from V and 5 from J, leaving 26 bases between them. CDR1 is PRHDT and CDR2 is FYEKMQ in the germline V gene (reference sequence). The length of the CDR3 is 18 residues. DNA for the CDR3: TGTGCCAGCACCTTCCGTAAACCGGGCCGATCACCGACCGGGGAGCTGTTTTTT. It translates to CASTFRKPGRSPTGELFF.

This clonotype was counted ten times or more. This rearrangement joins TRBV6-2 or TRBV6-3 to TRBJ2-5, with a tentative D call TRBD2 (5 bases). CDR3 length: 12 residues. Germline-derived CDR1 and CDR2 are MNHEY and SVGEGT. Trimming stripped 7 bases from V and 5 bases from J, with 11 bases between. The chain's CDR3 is CASTQRVETQYF. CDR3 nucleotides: TGTGCCAGCACGCAGAGGGTTGAGACCCAGTACTTC.

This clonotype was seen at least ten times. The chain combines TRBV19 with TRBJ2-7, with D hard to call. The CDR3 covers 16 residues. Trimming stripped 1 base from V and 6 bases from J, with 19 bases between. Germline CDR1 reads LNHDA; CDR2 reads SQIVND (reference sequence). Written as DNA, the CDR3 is TGTGCCAGTAGTATAGGGTCTCGGCAGGCGATTGGCGAGCAGTACTTC. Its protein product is CASSIGSRQAIGEQYF.

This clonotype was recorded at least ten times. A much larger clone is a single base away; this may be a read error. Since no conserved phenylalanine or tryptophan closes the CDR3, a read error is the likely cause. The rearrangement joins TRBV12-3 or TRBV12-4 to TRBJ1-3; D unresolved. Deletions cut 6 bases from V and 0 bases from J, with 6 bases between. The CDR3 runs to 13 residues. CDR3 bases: TGTGCCAGCAGCGACACCTCTGGAAACACCATATATTGT. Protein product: CASSDTSGNTIYC.

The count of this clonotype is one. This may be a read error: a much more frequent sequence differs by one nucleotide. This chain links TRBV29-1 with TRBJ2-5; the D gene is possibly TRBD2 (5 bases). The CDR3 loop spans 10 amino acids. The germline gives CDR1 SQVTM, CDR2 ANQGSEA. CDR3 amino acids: CIVSRGTQYF. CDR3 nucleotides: TGCATCGTTTCCCGGGGGACCCAGTACTTC.

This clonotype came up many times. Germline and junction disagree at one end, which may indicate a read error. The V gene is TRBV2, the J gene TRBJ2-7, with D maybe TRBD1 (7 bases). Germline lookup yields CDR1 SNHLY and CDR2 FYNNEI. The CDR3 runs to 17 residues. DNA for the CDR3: TGTGCCAGCACCCCCCCCGTGGACAGGTCCTTTAGGAGGGAGCAGCACTTC. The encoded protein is CASTPPVDRSFRREQHF.

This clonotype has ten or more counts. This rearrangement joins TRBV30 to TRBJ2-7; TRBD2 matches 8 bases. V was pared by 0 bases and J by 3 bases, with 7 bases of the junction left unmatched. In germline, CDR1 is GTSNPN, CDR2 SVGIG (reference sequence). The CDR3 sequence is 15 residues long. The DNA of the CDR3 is TGTGCCTGGAGTGTAGCAGCGGGAGCTCTCTACGAGCAGTACTTC. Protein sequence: CAWSVAAGALYEQYF.

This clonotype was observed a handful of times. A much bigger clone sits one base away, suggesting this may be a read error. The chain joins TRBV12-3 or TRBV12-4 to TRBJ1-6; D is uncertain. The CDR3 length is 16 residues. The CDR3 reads CTSSLDQTYSYSPLHF. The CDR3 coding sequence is TGTACCAGCAGTTTGGATCAGACATATTCCTATTCACCCCTCCACTTT.

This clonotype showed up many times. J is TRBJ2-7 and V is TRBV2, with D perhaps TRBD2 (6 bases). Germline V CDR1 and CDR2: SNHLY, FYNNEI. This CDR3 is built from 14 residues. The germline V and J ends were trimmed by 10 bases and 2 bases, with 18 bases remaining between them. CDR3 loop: CATVSGTLAYEQYF. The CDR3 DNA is TGTGCCACCGTTTCAGGGACTCTCGCCTACGAGCAGTACTTC.

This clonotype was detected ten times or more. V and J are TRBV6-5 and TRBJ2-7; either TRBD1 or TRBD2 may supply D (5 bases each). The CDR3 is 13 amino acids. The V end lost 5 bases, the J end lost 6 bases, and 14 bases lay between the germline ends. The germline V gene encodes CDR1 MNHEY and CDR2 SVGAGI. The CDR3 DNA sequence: TGTGCCAGCAGTCCCCCACTAGGGACCGAGCAGTACTTC. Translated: CASSPPLGTEQYF.

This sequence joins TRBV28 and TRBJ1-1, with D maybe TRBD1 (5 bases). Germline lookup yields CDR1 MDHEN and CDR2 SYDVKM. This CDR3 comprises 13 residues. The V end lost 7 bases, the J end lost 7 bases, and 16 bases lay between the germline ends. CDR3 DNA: TGTGCCAGCACGACCGGGGGGTTGGTTGAAGCTTTCTTT. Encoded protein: CASTTGGLVEAFF. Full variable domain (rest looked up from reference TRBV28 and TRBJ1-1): DVKVTQSSRYLVKRTGEKVFLECVQDMDHENMFWYRQDPGLGLRLIYFSYDVKMKEKGDIPEGYSVSREKKERFSLILESASTNQTSMYLCASTTGGLVEAFFGQGTRLTVV.

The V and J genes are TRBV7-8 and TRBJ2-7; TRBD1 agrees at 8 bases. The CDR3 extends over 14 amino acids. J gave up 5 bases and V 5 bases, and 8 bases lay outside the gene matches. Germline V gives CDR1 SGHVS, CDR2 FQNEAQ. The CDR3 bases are TGTGCCAGCAGCCGTACAGGGGGTGCTCACGAGCAGTACTTC. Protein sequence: CASSRTGGAHEQYF.

The CDR3 loop is CSAREGGGGSEQYF. The CDR3 nucleotides are TGCAGTGCTAGAGAAGGCGGGGGGGGCAGCGAGCAGTACTTC. The chain carries TRBV20-1 and TRBJ2-7; 9 positions agree with TRBD2. The CDR3 has 14 residues. The V gene end was trimmed by 0 bases and the J gene end by 6 bases; junction bases not matched to a gene: 6. Germline V gives CDR1 DFQATT, CDR2 SNEGSKA (reference sequence).

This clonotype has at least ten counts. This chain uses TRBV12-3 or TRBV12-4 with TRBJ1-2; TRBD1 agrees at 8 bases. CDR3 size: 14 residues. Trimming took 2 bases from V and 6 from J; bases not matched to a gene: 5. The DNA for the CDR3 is TGTGCCAGCAGTTTATGGCAGGGGGCCGATGGCTACACCTTC. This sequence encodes CASSLWQGADGYTF.

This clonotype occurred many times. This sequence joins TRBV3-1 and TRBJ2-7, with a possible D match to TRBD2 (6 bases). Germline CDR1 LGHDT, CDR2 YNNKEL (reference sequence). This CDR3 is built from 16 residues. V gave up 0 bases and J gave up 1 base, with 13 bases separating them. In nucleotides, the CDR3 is TGTGCCAGCAGCCAAGATGGGGGGTCCGGATCCTACGAGCAGTACTTC. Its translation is CASSQDGGSGSYEQYF.

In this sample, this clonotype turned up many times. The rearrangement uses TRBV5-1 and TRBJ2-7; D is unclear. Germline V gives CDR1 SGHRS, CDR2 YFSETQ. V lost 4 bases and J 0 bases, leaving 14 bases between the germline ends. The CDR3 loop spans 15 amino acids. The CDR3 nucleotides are TGCGCCAGCAGCCCCGACCTGTCGAGCTCCTACGAGCAGTACTTC. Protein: CASSPDLSSSYEQYF.

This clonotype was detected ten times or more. This CDR3 is CASSQTGSYEQYF. The CDR3 DNA reads TGTGCCAGCAGTCAGACAGGGTCCTACGAGCAGTACTTC. The chain couples TRBV12-3 or TRBV12-4 to TRBJ2-7; TRBD1 agrees at 7 bases. CDR3 length: 13 residues. Unmatched junction bases numbered 2, after V lost 5 bases and J lost 1 base.

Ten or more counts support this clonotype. The CDR3 here is CASGGTNQPQHF. The DNA for the CDR3 is TGTGCCAGCGGCGGGACGAATCAGCCCCAGCATTTT. The V call is TRBV6-1, the J call TRBJ1-5, with a tentative D call TRBD1 (5 bases). This CDR3 is 12 amino acids long. The germline V and J ends were trimmed by 8 bases and 4 bases, with 9 bases remaining between them. Germline CDR1 is MNHNS and CDR2 is SASEGT.

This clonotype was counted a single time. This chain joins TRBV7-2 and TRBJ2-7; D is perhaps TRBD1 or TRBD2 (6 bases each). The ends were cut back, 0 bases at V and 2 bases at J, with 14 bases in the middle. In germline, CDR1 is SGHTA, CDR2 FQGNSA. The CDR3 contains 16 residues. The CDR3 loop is CASSLAGGGLTYEQYF. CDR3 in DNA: TGTGCCAGCAGCTTAGCAGGAGGGGGGCTGACCTACGAGCAGTACTTC.

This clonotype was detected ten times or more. The CDR3 DNA reads TGTGCCAGCAGCCACCGGGTACTGAACACTGAAGCTTTCTTT. Encoded protein: CASSHRVLNTEAFF. The V and J genes are TRBV14 and TRBJ1-1, with D hard to call. Trimming stripped 3 bases from V and 0 bases from J, with 8 bases between. This CDR3 is 14 amino acids long. Germline lookup yields CDR1 SGHDN and CDR2 FVKESK. Together with reference TRBV14 and TRBJ1-1, the CDR3 gives the full variable domain: EAGVTQFPSHSVIEKGQTVTLRCDPISGHDNLYWYRRVMGKEIKFLLHFVKESKQDESGMPNNRFLAERTGGTYSTLKVQPAELEDSGVYFCASSHRVLNTEAFFGQGTRLTVV.

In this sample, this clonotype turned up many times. CDR3 amino acids: CASSEALGQPQHF. In DNA form, the CDR3 reads TGTGCCAGCAGTGAAGCGCTAGGGCAGCCCCAGCATTTT. V usage is TRBV6-1 and J usage is TRBJ1-5; the D is unclear. With 0 bases removed from V and 7 bases from J, the gap between germline ends came to 7 bases. CDR1 is MNHNS and CDR2 is SASEGT in the germline V gene. The CDR3 totals 13 residues.

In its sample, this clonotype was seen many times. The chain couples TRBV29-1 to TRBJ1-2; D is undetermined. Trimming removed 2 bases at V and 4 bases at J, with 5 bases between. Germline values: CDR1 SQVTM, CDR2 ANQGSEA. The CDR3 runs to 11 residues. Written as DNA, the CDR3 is TGCAGCGTTGAAACAGCCTATGGCTACACCTTC. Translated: CSVETAYGYTF.

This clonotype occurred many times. In DNA form, the CDR3 reads TGTGCCAGCAGTCTGCGACTAGCGGGTCCGACCGGGGAGCTGTTTTTT. It translates to CASSLRLAGPTGELFF. V and J are TRBV6-1 and TRBJ2-2; 10 bases map to TRBD2. Germline V gene data show CDR1 as MNHNS and CDR2 as SASEGT. V shed 5 bases and J 5 bases; nucleotides not matched to a gene: 8. The CDR3 loop spans 16 amino acids.

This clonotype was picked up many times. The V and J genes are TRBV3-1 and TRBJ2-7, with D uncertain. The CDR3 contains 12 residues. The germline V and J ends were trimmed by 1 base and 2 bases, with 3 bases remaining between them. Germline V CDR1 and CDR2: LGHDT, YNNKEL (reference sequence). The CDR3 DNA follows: TGTGCCAGCAGCCAAGGGACCTACGAGCAGTACTTC. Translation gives CASSQGTYEQYF.

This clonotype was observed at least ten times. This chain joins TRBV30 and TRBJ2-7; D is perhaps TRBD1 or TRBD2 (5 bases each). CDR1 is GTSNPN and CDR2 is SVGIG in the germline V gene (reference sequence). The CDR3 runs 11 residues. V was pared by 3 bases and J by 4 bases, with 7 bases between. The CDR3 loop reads CAWSREYEQYF. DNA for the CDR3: TGTGCCTGGAGCAGGGAGTACGAGCAGTACTTC.

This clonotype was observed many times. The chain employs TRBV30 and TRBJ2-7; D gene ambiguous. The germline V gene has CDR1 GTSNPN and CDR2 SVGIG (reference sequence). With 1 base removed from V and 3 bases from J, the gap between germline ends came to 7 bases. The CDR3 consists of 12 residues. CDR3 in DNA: TGTGCCTGGAGTGAAGAAAGCTACGAGCAGTACTTC. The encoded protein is CAWSEESYEQYF.

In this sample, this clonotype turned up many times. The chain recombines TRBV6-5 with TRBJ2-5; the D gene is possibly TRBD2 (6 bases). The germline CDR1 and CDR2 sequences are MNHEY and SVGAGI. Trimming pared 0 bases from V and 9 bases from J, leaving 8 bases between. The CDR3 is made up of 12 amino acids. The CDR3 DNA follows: TGTGCCAGCAGTTACTCTGGCGGGGCCCAGTACTTC. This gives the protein CASSYSGGAQYF.